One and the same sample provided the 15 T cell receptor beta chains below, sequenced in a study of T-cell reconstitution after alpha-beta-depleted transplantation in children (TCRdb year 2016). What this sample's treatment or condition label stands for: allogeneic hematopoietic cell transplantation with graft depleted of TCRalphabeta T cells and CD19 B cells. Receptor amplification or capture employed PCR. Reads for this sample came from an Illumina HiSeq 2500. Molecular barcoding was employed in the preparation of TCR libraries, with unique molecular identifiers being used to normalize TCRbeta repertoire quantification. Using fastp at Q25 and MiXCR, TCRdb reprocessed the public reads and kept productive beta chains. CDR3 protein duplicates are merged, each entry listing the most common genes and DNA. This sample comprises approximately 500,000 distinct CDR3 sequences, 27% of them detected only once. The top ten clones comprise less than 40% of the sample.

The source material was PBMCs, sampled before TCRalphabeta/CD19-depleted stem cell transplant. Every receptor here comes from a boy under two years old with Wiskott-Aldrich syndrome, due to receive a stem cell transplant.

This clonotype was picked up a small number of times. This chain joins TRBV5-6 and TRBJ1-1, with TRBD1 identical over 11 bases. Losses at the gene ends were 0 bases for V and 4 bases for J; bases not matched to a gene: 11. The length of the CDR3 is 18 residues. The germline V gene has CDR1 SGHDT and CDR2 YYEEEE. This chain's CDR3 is CASSLEWTGGEVGTEAFF. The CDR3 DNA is TGTGCCAGCAGCTTGGAATGGACAGGGGGCGAGGTGGGCACTGAAGCTTTCTTT.

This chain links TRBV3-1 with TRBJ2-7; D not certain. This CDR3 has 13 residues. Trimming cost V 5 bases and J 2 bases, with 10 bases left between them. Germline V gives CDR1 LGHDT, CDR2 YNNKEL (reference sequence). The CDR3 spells CASSDNTPYEQYF. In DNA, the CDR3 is TGTGCCAGCAGCGACAACACACCCTACGAGCAGTACTTC.

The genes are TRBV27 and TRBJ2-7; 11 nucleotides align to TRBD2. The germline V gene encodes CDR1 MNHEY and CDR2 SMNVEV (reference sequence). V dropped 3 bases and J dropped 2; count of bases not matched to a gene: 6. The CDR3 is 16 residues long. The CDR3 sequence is CASSFLAGGIPYEQYF. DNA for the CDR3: TGTGCCAGCAGTTTCCTAGCGGGAGGTATCCCCTACGAGCAGTACTTC.

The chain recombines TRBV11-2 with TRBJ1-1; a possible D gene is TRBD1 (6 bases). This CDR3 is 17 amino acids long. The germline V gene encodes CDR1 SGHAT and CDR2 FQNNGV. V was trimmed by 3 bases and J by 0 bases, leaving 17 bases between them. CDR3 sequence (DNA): TGTGCCAGCAGCTTGATCGGTCCGGGACATCTGAACACTGAAGCTTTCTTT. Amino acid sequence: CASSLIGPGHLNTEAFF.

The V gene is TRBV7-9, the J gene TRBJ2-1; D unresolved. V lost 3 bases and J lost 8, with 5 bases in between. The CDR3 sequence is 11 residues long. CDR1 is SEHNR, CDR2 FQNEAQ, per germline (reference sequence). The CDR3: CASSLQDEQFF. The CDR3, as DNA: TGTGCCAGCAGCTTGCAGGATGAGCAGTTCTTC. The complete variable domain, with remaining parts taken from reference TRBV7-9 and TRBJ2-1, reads DTGVSQNPRHKITKRGQNVTFRCDPISEHNRLYWYRQTLGQGPEFLTYFQNEAQLEKSRLLSDRFSAERPKGSFSTLEIQRTEQGDSAMYLCASSLQDEQFFGPGTRLTVL.

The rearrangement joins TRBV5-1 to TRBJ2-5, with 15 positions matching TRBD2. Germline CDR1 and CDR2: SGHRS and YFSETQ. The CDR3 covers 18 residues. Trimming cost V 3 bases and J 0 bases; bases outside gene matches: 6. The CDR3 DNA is TGCGCCAGCAGCTCAGGACTAGCGGGAGGGGCGTACCAAGAGACCCAGTACTTC. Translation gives CASSSGLAGGAYQETQYF.

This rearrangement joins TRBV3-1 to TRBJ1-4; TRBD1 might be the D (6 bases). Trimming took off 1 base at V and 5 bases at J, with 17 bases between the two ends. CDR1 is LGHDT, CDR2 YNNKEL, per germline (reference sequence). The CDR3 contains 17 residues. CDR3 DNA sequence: TGTGCCAGCAGCCAAGGGATGGGGGCGGGTGAGAATGAAAAACTGTTTTTT. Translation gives CASSQGMGAGENEKLFF.

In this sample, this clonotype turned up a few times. For the CDR3, the DNA is TGCAGTGCTAGAGATTTTAGGGGATGGGGCGAAGAGCAGTTCTTC. Translating gives CSARDFRGWGEEQFF. V gene TRBV20-1 combines with J gene TRBJ2-1, with a possible D match to TRBD1 (5 bases). Trimming took 0 bases from V and 10 from J, leaving 19 bases between them. Per germline, CDR1 DFQATT and CDR2 SNEGSKA (reference sequence). The CDR3 loop spans 15 amino acids.

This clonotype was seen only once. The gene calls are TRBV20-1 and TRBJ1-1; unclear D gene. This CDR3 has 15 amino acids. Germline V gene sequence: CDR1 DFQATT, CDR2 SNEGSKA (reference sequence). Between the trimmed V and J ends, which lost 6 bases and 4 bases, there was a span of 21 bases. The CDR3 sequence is CSATDTGGRATEAFF. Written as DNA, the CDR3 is TGCAGTGCCACTGACACCGGAGGTCGGGCCACTGAAGCTTTCTTT.

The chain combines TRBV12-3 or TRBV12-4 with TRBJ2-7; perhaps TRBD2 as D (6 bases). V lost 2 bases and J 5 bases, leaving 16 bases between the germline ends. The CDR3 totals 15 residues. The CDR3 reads CASSLLGAGIDEQYF. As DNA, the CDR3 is TGTGCCAGCAGTTTACTTGGGGCGGGAATCGACGAGCAGTACTTC.

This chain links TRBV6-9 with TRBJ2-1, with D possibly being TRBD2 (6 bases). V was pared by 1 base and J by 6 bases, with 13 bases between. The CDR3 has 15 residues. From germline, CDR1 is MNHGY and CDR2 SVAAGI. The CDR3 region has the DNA TGTGCCAGCAGTTATTTGCGGGAAGTCCGCAATGAGCAGTTCTTC. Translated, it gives CASSYLREVRNEQFF.

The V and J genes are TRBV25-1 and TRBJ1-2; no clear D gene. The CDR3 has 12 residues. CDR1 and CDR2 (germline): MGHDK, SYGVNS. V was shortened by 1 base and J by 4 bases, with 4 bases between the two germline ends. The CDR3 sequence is CASSESVYGYTF. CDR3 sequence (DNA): TGTGCCAGCAGTGAATCCGTCTATGGCTACACCTTC.

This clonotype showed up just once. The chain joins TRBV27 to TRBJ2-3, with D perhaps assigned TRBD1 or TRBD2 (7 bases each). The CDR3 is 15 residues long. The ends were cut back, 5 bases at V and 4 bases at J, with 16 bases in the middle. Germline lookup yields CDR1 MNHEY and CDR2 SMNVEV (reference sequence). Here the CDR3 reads CASSVSTGRADTQYF. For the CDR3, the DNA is TGTGCCAGCAGTGTCTCGACAGGGAGGGCAGATACGCAGTATTTT.

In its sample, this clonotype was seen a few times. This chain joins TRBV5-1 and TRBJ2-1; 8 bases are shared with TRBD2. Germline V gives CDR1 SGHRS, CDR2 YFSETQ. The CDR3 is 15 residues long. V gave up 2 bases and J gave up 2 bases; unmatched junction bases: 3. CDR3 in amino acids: CASSLAGVAYNEQFF. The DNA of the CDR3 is TGCGCCAGCAGCTTAGCGGGAGTCGCCTACAATGAGCAGTTCTTC.

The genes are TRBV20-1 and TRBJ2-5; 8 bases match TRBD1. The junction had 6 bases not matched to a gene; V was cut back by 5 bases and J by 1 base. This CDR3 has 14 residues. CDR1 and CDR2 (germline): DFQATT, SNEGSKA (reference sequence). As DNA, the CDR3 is TGCAGTGCTCCGGACAGGGTAGCCCAAGAGACCCAGTACTTC. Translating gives CSAPDRVAQETQYF.